The next 7 T cell receptor beta chains were all read from a single sample in a study of cytomegalovirus exposure and HLA in healthy donors. The PCR contained 60 Vbeta and 13 Jbeta primers. The method was immunoSEQ multiplex PCR; TCRdb's version includes in-frame clones alone and lacks a portion of them. The table shows roughly 100,000 clones, with more than 9.5% occurring only once. Material: PBMCs. Receptor source: a man aged 35 to 55 in good health and CMV-seropositive.

The chain employs TRBV19 and TRBJ1-1; maybe TRBD1 (5 bases). The CDR3 has 14 amino acids. V lost 9 bases, J lost 8 bases, and 22 bases lay in between. CDR1 is LNHDA and CDR2 is SQIVND in the germline V gene (reference sequence). CDR3: CASRPPAGEREAFF. The CDR3 coding sequence is TGTGCCAGCCGACCTCCGGCGGGGGAACGGGAAGCTTTCTTT. Looking up the rest from reference TRBV19 and TRBJ1-1 gives the full variable domain: DGGITQSPKYLFRKEGQNVTLSCEQNLNHDAMYWYRQDPGQGLRLIYYSQIVNDFQKGDIAEGYSVSREKKESFPLTVTSAQKNPTAFYLCASRPPAGEREAFFGQGTRLTVV.

The chain joins TRBV7-8 to TRBJ2-7, with 7 nucleotides matching TRBD1. Germline V CDR1 and CDR2: SGHVS, FQNEAQ. This CDR3 spans 14 amino acids. J gave up 4 bases and V 1 base, and 4 bases lay outside the gene matches. This CDR3 is CASSLEGTAYEQYF. The DNA of the CDR3 is TGTGCCAGCAGCTTAGAAGGGACAGCGTACGAGCAGTACTTC.

The CDR3 sequence: CASGLRKGSAEAFF. The CDR3 DNA reads as TGTGCTAGTGGTTTGAGGAAAGGGAGCGCTGAAGCTTTCTTT. The V and J genes are TRBV12-5 and TRBJ1-1; D is unresolved. This CDR3 is built from 14 residues. V dropped 2 bases and J dropped 6 bases, with 13 bases sitting between them. In germline, CDR1 is LGHNT, CDR2 FRNRAP.

This clone was seen a handful of times. At one of its ends the junction is not consistent with the germline gene, which may arise from a read error. The chain is built from TRBV6-5 and TRBJ2-7, with D perhaps TRBD1 (5 bases). Germline CDR1 MNHEY, CDR2 SVGAGI. The CDR3 contains 13 residues. CDR3 in amino acids: CASSQGVSYERYF. The CDR3 region has the DNA TGTGCCAGCAGTCAAGGGGTCTCCTACGAGCGGTACTTC.

This rearrangement joins TRBV7-8 to TRBJ2-3; possible D gene TRBD1, 5 bases. The CDR3 totals 14 residues. V was shortened by 5 bases and J by 7 bases, with 16 bases between the two germline ends. Germline V gene lookup returns CDR1 SGHVS and CDR2 FQNEAQ. The CDR3 protein is CASSRRVGLYTQYF. CDR3 nucleotide sequence: TGTGCCAGCAGCCGAAGGGTGGGGCTCTATACGCAGTATTTT.

This clone was seen only a few times. The chain is built from TRBV19 and TRBJ1-3; no reliable D call. Germline V gives CDR1 LNHDA, CDR2 SQIVND (reference sequence). The V and J ends lost 3 bases and 3 bases respectively, with 12 bases between them. The CDR3 has 15 amino acids. The CDR3, as DNA: TGTGCCAGTAGTATCGCAACTGATAGTGGAAACACCATATATTTT. Translation: CASSIATDSGNTIYF.

This clone was detected only a few times. The chain combines TRBV28 with TRBJ1-5; D possibly corresponds to TRBD1 (6 bases). CDR1 and CDR2 from the germline V gene are MDHEN and SYDVKM. This CDR3 is 15 amino acids long. V was clipped by 2 bases and J by 2 bases, with 10 bases between them. The CDR3 coding sequence is TGTGCCAGCAGTTTAAGGACAGTAGGCAATCAGCCCCAGCATTTT. Translating gives CASSLRTVGNQPQHF.